This T cell receptor beta chain stems from a study of PD-L1 blockade in urothelial cancer. Study in general: Patients previously received 0 to 3 chemotherapy regimens.

Added to each PCR by spiking were synthetic TCR analog templates. TCRdb keeps only in-frame clones here, not all; method: immunoSEQ multiplex PCR. This table has approximately 110,000 clones, roughly 88% appearing once. Patients' urothelial carcinoma was locally advanced or metastatic. This clone appeared a few times. V lost 4 bases and J lost 10, with 13 bases in between. The CDR3 consists of 12 residues. In germline, CDR1 is MDHEN, CDR2 SYDVKM. The starting material was PBMCs, obtained around atezolizumab (anti-PD-L1) treatment. The J gene is TRBJ1-1, the V gene TRBV28, with D perhaps matching TRBD1 (5 bases). This TCR came from a man aged 45 to 65 with urothelial cancer. The CDR3 region has the DNA TGTGCCAGCAGTTCCTCGACAGAAGCAGCTTTCTTT. Its protein is CASSSSTEAAFF. The full variable domain, rest sourced from reference TRBV28 and TRBJ1-1, is DVKVTQSSRYLVKRTGEKVFLECVQDMDHENMFWYRQDPGLGLRLIYFSYDVKMKEKGDIPEGYSVSREKKERFSLILESASTNQTSMYLCASSSSTEAAFFGQGTRLTVV.